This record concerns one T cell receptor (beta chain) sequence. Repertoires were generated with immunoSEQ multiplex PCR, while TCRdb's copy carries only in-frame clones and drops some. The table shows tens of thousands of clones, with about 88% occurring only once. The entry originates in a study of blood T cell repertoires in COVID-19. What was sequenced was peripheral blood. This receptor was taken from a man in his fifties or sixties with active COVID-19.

The CDR3 loop reads CAISESQQGFAGELFF. CDR3 coding DNA: TGTGCCATCAGTGAGTCGCAACAGGGGTTCGCCGGGGAGCTGTTTTTT. This chain joins TRBV10-3 and TRBJ2-2; TRBD1 aligns across 7 bases. Losses at the gene ends were 0 bases for V and 6 bases for J; bases not matched to a gene: 7. CDR1 is ENHRY and CDR2 is SYGVKD in the germline V gene. This CDR3 comprises 16 residues.